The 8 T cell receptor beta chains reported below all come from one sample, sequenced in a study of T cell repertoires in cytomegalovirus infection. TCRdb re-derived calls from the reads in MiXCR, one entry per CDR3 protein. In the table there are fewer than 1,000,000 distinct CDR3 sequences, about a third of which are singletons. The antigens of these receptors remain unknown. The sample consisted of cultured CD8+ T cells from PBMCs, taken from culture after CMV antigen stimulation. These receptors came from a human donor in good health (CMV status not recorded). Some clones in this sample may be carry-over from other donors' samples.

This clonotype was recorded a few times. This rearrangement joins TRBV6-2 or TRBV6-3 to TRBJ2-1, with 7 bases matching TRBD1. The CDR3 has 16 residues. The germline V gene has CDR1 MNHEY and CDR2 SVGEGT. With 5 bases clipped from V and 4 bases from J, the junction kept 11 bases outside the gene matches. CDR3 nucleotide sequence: TGTGCCAGCAGTACCACGCGACAGGGTCTTTACAATGAGCAGTTCTTC. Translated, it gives CASSTTRQGLYNEQFF.

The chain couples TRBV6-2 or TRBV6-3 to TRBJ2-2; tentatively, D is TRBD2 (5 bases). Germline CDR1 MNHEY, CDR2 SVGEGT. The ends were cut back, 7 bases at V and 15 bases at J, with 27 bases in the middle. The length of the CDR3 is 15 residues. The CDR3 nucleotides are TGTGCCAGCAAGGAAAGCAGGATGAACACCGGGGATTTGTTTTTT. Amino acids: CASKESRMNTGDLFF.

The CDR3 here is CASSQDVTPLSSYNEQFF. CDR3 DNA sequence: TGCGCCAGCAGCCAAGATGTAACCCCCCTAAGCTCCTACAATGAGCAGTTCTTC. The V and J genes are TRBV4-3 and TRBJ2-1; no definite D call. The CDR3 is 18 residues long. The V gene lost 0 bases and the J gene lost 0 bases, with 15 bases spanning the gap. CDR1 and CDR2 from the germline V gene are LGHNA and YSLEER.

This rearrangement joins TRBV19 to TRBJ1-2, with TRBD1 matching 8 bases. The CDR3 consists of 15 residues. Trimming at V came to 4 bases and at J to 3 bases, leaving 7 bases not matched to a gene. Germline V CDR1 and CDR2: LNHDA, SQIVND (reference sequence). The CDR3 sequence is CASSKDRAVHYGYTF. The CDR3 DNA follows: TGTGCCAGTAGTAAGGACAGGGCGGTGCACTATGGCTACACCTTC.

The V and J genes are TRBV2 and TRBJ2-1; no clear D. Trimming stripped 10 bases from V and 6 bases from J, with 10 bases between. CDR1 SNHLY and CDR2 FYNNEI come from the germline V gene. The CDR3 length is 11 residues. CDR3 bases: TGTGCCACCTTAAGATCCAATGAGCAGTTCTTC. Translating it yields CATLRSNEQFF.

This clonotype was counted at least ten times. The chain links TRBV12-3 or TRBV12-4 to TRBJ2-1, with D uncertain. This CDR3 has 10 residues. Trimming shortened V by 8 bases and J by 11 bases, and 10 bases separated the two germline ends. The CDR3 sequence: CASGSHQQFF. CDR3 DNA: TGTGCCAGCGGCTCTCATCAGCAGTTCTTC.

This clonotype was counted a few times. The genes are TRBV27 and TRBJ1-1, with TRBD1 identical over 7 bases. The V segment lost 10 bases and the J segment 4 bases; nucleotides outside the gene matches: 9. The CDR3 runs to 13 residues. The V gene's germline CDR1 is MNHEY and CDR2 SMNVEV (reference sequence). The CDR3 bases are TGTGCCACCTCAAGGGGGCCGTCCACTGAAGCTTTCTTT. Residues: CATSRGPSTEAFF.

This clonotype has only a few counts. The CDR3 here is CASSPGDHSNQPQHF. The CDR3 coding sequence is TGTGCCAGCAGCCCAGGGGACCATAGCAATCAGCCCCAGCATTTT. J is TRBJ1-5 and V is TRBV7-9, with D tentatively TRBD1 (6 bases). CDR1 and CDR2 (germline): SEHNR, FQNEAQ (reference sequence). V gave up 5 bases and J gave up 0 bases, with 11 bases separating them. The CDR3 has 15 amino acids. The full variable domain, rest sourced from reference TRBV7-9 and TRBJ1-5, is DTGVSQNPRHKITKRGQNVTFRCDPISEHNRLYWYRQTLGQGPEFLTYFQNEAQLEKSRLLSDRFSAERPKGSFSTLEIQRTEQGDSAMYLCASSPGDHSNQPQHFGDGTRLSIL.